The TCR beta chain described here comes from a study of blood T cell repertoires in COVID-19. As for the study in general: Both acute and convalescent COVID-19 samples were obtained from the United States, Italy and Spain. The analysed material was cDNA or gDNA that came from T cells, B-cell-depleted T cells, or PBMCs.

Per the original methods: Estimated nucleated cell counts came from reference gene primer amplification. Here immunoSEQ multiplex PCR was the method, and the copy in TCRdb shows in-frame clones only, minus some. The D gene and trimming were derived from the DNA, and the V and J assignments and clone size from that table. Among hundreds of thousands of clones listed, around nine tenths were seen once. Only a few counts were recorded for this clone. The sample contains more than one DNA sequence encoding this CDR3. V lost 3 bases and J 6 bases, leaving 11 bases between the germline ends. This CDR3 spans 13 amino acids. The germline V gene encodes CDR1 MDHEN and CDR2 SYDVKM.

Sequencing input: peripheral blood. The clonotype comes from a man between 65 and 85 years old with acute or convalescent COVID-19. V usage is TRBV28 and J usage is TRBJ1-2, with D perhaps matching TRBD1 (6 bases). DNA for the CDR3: TGTGCCAGCAGTTTTGTGCAGGGGAATGGCTACACCTTC. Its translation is CASSFVQGNGYTF.